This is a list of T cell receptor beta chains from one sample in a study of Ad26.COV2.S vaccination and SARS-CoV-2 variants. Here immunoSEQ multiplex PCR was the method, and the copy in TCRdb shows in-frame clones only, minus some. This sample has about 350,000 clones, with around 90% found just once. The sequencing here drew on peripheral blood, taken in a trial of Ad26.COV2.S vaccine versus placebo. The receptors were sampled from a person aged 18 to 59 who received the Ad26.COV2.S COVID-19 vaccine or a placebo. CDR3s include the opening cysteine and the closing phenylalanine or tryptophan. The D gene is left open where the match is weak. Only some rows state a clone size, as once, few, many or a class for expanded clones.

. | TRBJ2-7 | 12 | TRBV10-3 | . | CAISESTDEQYF | TGTGCCATCAGTGAGTCGACCGACGAGCAGTACTTC
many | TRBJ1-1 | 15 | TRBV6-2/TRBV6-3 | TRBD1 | CASSYSEQGAAEAFF | TGTGCCAGCAGTTACTCGGAGCAGGGGGCGGCTGAAGCTTTCTTT
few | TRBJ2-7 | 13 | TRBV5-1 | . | CASSLDRAYEQYF | TGCGCCAGCAGCTTGGACAGGGCCTACGAGCAGTACTTC
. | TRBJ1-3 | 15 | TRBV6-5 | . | CASKQRTVSGNTIYF | TGTGCCAGCAAACAGAGGACAGTCTCTGGAAACACCATATATTTT
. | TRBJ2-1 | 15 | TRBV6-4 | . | CASSDSIERYNEQFF | TGTGCCAGCAGTGACTCAATAGAAAGATACAATGAGCAGTTCTTC
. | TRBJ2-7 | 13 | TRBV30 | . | CAWSVGVSYEQYF | TGTGCCTGGAGTGTTGGGGTCTCCTACGAGCAGTACTTC
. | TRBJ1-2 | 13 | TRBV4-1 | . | CASSQQGQPGYTF | TGCGCCAGCAGCCAGCAAGGACAGCCAGGCTACACCTTC
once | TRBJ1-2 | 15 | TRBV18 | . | CASSPQNREGYGYTF | TGTGCCAGCTCACCACAGAACAGGGAGGGCTATGGCTACACCTTC
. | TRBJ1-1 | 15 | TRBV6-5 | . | CASRWEGGTNTEAFF | TGTGCCAGCAGGTGGGAGGGGGGAACGAACACTGAAGCTTTCTTT
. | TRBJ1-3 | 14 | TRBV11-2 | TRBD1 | CASSLTGGGNTIYF | TGTGCCAGCAGCTTGACAGGGGGTGGAAACACCATATATTTT
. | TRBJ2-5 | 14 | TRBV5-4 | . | CASSRIGEQETQYF | TGTGCCAGCAGCCGCATAGGGGAACAAGAGACCCAGTACTTC
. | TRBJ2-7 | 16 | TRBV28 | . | CASSSHGGGLTYEQYF | TGTGCCAGCAGTTCCCACGGGGGCGGACTGACCTACGAGCAGTACTTC
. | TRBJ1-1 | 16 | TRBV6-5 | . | CASSYLSSLLNTEAFF | TGTGCCAGCAGTTACCTCTCCTCACTTTTGAACACTGAAGCTTTCTTT
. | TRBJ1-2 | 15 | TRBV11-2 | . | CASSITGPANYGYTF | TGTGCCAGCAGCATAACAGGACCAGCTAACTATGGCTACACCTTC
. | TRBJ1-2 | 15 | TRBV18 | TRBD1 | CASSPQDRGVRGYTF | TGTGCCAGCTCACCTCAGGACAGGGGGGTTCGTGGCTACACCTTC
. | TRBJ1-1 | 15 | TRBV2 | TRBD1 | CASSVQPTGGTEAFF | TGTGCCAGCAGCGTTCAACCCACAGGGGGTACTGAAGCTTTCTTT
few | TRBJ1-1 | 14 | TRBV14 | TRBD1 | CASSQLEGATEAFF | TGTGCCAGCAGCCAATTGGAGGGGGCCACTGAAGCTTTCTTT
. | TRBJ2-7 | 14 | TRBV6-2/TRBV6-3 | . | CASSTWNERNEQYF | TGTGCCAGCAGTACCTGGAACGAGCGCAACGAGCAGTACTTC
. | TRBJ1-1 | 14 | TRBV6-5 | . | CASSYTSGWTEAFF | TGTGCCAGCAGCTACACATCCGGCTGGACTGAAGCTTTCTTT
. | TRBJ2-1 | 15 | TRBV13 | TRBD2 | CASSLGLAANNEQFF | TGTGCCAGCAGCTTAGGGCTAGCGGCCAACAATGAGCAGTTCTTC
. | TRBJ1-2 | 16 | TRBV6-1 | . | CASSAGTLVPNYGYTF | TGTGCCAGCAGTGCCGGGACGCTGGTGCCCAACTATGGCTACACCTTC
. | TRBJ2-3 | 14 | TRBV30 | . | CAWRDGLVTDTQYF | TGTGCCTGGAGAGACGGGCTGGTCACAGATACGCAGTATTTT
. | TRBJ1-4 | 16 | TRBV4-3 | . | CASSQGSRTTNEKLFF | TGCGCCAGCAGCCAAGGGTCCCGGACAACTAATGAAAAACTGTTTTTT
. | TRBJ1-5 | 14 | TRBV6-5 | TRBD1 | CASSPGGLNQPQHF | TGTGCCAGCAGTCCAGGGGGGTTGAATCAGCCCCAGCATTTT
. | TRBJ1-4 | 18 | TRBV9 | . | CASSSDGRTLRSNEKLFF | TGTGCCAGCAGCTCCGACGGTAGGACCCTTAGGTCTAATGAAAAACTGTTTTTT
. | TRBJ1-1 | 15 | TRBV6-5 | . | CASGRQVGARTEAFF | TGTGCCAGCGGCCGACAGGTTGGGGCGAGAACTGAAGCTTTCTTT
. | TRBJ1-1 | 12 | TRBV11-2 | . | CASSHRDTEAFF | TGTGCCAGCAGCCATAGGGACACTGAAGCTTTCTTT
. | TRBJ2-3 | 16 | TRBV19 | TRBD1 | CASSLRTGGEADTQYF | TGTGCCAGTAGTCTAAGGACAGGGGGCGAGGCAGATACGCAGTATTTT
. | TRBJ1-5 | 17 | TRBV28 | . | CASSLGRSGYSNQPQHF | TGTGCCAGCAGTTTAGGGAGATCGGGTTATAGCAATCAGCCCCAGCATTTT
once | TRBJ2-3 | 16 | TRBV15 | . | CATSRDLVRGTDTQYF | TGTGCCACCAGCAGAGATTTGGTTCGGGGCACAGATACGCAGTATTTT
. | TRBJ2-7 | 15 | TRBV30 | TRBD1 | CACFVDREISYEQYF | TGTGCCTGCTTCGTAGACAGGGAAATCTCCTACGAGCAGTACTTC
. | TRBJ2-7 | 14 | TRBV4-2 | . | CASSQDPGSYEQYF | TGTGCCAGCAGCCAAGACCCCGGCTCCTACGAGCAGTACTTC
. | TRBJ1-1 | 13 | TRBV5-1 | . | CASSYREDTEAFF | TGCGCCAGCAGCTACAGGGAAGACACTGAAGCTTTCTTT
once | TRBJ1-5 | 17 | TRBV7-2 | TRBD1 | CASSLERTGIDNQPQHF | TGTGCCAGCAGCTTAGAGAGGACAGGGATCGACAATCAGCCCCAGCATTTT
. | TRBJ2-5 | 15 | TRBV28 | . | CASSRDPAVERTQYF | TGTGCCAGCAGCCGCGATCCGGCGGTCGAAAGGACCCAGTACTTC
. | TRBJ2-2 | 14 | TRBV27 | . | CASSFDYNTGELFF | TGTGCCAGCAGTTTTGACTACAACACCGGGGAGCTGTTTTTT
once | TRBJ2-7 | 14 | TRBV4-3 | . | CASSQEPGAYEQYF | TGCGCCAGCAGCCAAGAACCCGGGGCCTACGAGCAGTACTTC
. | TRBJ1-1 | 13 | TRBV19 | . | CASSRGVNTEAFF | TGTGCCAGTAGTAGAGGGGTGAACACTGAAGCTTTCTTT
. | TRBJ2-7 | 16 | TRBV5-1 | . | CASSPASRASSYEQYF | TGCGCCAGCAGCCCGGCGAGTCGGGCAAGCTCCTACGAGCAGTACTTC
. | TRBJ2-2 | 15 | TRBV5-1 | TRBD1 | CASSLQGSNTGELFF | TGCGCCAGCAGCTTACAGGGGTCGAACACCGGGGAGCTGTTTTTT
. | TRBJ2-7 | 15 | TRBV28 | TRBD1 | CASSLRAGGTYEQYF | TGTGCCAGCAGTTTACGTGCAGGGGGAACCTACGAGCAGTACTTC
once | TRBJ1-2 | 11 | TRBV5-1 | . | CASSLDYGYTF | TGCGCCAGCAGCTTAGACTATGGCTACACCTTC
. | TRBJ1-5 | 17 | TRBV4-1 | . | CASSQGPTGVSNQPQHF | TGCGCCAGCAGCCAAGGCCCGACAGGAGTGAGCAATCAGCCCCAGCATTTT
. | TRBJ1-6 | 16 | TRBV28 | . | CASSAPLGRSNSPLHF | TGTGCCAGCAGTGCACCCCTGGGGCGTTCAAATTCACCCCTCCACTTT